This T cell receptor beta chain was obtained from a study of metastatic and nonmetastatic thyroid tumors. Study-level information: Across peripheral blood and tumor or nodule tissue samples taken from malignant and benign thyroid patients, the repertoires were compared with one another.

Nobody among the patients had been given any treatment before thyroid surgery. This clone was found many times. The CDR3 is 12 amino acids. Germline assignment: CDR1 SGHTS and CDR2 YDEGEE. The ends were cut back, 3 bases at V and 7 bases at J, with 10 bases in the middle. TCRdb re-analyzed the PCR reads through MiXCR. Of approximately 30,000 clones in the sample, under 8% were seen once. Sequencing was performed on blood. This chain joins TRBV5-8 and TRBJ2-5, with D tentatively TRBD1 or TRBD2 (6 bases each). This sequence originates from a female donor with papillary thyroid cancer or a benign thyroid nodule (not recorded which). Some clones in this sample may be carry-over from other donors' samples. CDR3 nucleotide sequence: TGTGCCAGCAGCTGGGGGGCAGGGACCCAGTACTTC. Amino acids: CASSWGAGTQYF.